This TCR beta chain emerged from a study of beta chain features in type 1 diabetes. All of the isolated RNA was reverse transcribed, so expressed TCRB transcripts were sequenced. Data came from immunoSEQ multiplex PCR; TCRdb stores just in-frame clones and leaves some out. The data hold about 360,000 clones, with 10% to 15% observed a single time. This clone occurred a few times. The CDR3 extends over 14 amino acids. Germline loops: CDR1 SGDLS, CDR2 YYNGEE. Trimming pared 0 bases from V and 3 bases from J, leaving 9 bases between. The chain has TRBV9 and TRBJ1-2; D unresolved. The clonotype was recovered from a young man in good health. Sample: naive CD4+ T cells from blood. The CDR3 sequence is CASSVDTVDYGYTF. The DNA for the CDR3 is TGTGCCAGCAGCGTAGATACGGTGGACTATGGCTACACCTTC.